This passage covers 22 T cell receptor beta chains from one sample sequenced in a study of blood T cell repertoires in COVID-19. Measured with immunoSEQ multiplex PCR; TCRdb has only the in-frame clones, and not every one. This table has a few hundred thousand clones, approximately 78% appearing once. The material sequenced was peripheral blood. All receptors come from a woman aged 80 or over with acute or convalescent COVID-19.

The chain joins TRBV10-3 to TRBJ1-1; tentative D call: TRBD1 (5 bases). Trimming stripped 6 bases from V and 6 bases from J, with 17 bases between. CDR3 size: 14 residues. Per the germline V gene, CDR1 is ENHRY and CDR2 is SYGVKD. The CDR3 DNA reads as TGTGCCATCAGCTACCAGGGAAGTGGGTCTGAAGCTTTCTTT. It yields the protein CAISYQGSGSEAFF.

Concerning this clone: Other nucleotide sequences from this sample produce the same CDR3. This sequence joins TRBV5-1 and TRBJ2-1; 7 bases match TRBD2. The CDR3 runs to 14 residues. The ends lost 0 bases at V and 5 bases at J; junction bases unmatched: 2. The germline CDR1 and CDR2 sequences are SGHRS and YFSETQ. The CDR3 nucleotides are TGCGCCAGCAGCTTGGCAGCGGGGAACAATGAGCAGTTCTTC. This gives the protein CASSLAAGNNEQFF.

The chain couples TRBV29-1 to TRBJ1-3; maybe TRBD1 (5 bases). Germline V CDR1 and CDR2: SQVTM, ANQGSEA. The CDR3 length is 13 residues. Trimming took 4 bases from V and 0 from J, leaving 7 bases between them. This CDR3 is CSVAGSSGNTIYF. The CDR3 DNA reads TGCAGCGTTGCAGGGTCCTCTGGAAACACCATATATTTT.

The chain couples TRBV5-8 to TRBJ1-5, with D possibly TRBD1 on 5 matching bases. This CDR3 region has 16 residues. Trimming cost V 0 bases and J 0 bases, with 10 bases left between them. The germline gives CDR1 SGHTS, CDR2 YDEGEE. The CDR3: CASSLERQHSNQPQHF. The DNA of the CDR3 is TGTGCCAGCAGCTTGGAGAGACAGCATAGCAATCAGCCCCAGCATTTT.

The gene calls are TRBV18 and TRBJ2-2; D might be TRBD2 (5 bases). The germline V and J ends were trimmed by 4 bases and 1 base, with 10 bases remaining between them. This CDR3 is built from 15 residues. CDR1 and CDR2 (germline): KGHSH, LQKENI. CDR3 protein: CASSRVSGNTGELFF. The CDR3 nucleotides read TGTGCCAGCTCACGGGTGAGCGGGAACACCGGGGAGCTGTTTTTT.

The chain has TRBV5-1 and TRBJ1-3; possible D gene TRBD1, 5 bases. The CDR3 loop spans 17 amino acids. V lost 4 bases and J lost 2, with 19 bases in between. Per the germline V gene, CDR1 is SGHRS and CDR2 is YFSETQ. The CDR3 nucleotides are TGCGCCAGCAGCGCCGCCGGCCCAGGGCTAGCTGGAAACACCATATATTTT. Its translation: CASSAAGPGLAGNTIYF.

The chain couples TRBV19 to TRBJ2-2; D possibly corresponds to TRBD1 (6 bases). This CDR3 region has 12 residues. Trimming left V 4 bases short and J 7 bases short, with 7 bases between. Germline loops: CDR1 LNHDA, CDR2 SQIVND (reference sequence). The CDR3 spells CASSTRGGELFF. Here the CDR3 DNA reads TGTGCCAGTAGTACCAGGGGCGGGGAGCTGTTTTTT.

This clone was seen more than once but under ten times. V usage is TRBV30 and J usage is TRBJ2-7; 10 bases match TRBD2. Per the germline V gene, CDR1 is GTSNPN and CDR2 is SVGIG (reference sequence). The CDR3 sequence is 14 residues long. V dropped 3 bases and J dropped 2; count of bases not matched to a gene: 4. The CDR3 sequence: CAWRVSGGTYEQYF. The CDR3 DNA reads TGTGCCTGGAGGGTTAGCGGGGGGACCTACGAGCAGTACTTC.

The chain employs TRBV19 and TRBJ1-2; 10 nucleotides line up with TRBD1. V shed 5 bases, J shed 8 bases, and the junction held 8 bases outside the gene matches. The CDR3 loop spans 14 amino acids. Germline V CDR1 and CDR2: LNHDA, SQIVND (reference sequence). As DNA, the CDR3 is TGTGCCAGTAGTCCGCGACAGGGGGCTAGGGGCTACACCTTC. Translated, it gives CASSPRQGARGYTF.

V is TRBV28 and J is TRBJ2-3; D not certain. There are 13 residues in the CDR3. Germline V gene data show CDR1 as MDHEN and CDR2 as SYDVKM. Trimming shortened V by 2 bases and J by 0 bases, and 3 bases separated the two germline ends. CDR3 region: CASSLPSTDTQYF. DNA for the CDR3: TGTGCCAGCAGTTTACCGAGCACAGATACGCAGTATTTT.

The chain has TRBV28 and TRBJ1-1; the D gene is possibly TRBD1 (5 bases). Trimming pared 8 bases from V and 6 bases from J, leaving 16 bases between. The CDR3 extends over 13 amino acids. In germline, CDR1 is MDHEN, CDR2 SYDVKM. In nucleotides, the CDR3 is TGTGCCAGCGGACTCCCGGGGGTCCCTGAAGCTTTCTTT. This translates into CASGLPGVPEAFF.

The chain recombines TRBV6-5 with TRBJ1-1; D is uncertain. The V end was cut by 6 bases, the J end by 0 bases, with 11 bases between. The CDR3 spans 14 residues. The germline CDR1 and CDR2 sequences are MNHEY and SVGAGI. CDR3 sequence: CASRSGNVNTEAFF. The CDR3 DNA reads TGTGCCAGCAGGTCCGGGAATGTGAACACTGAAGCTTTCTTT.

The rearrangement uses TRBV11-2 and TRBJ1-1; a possible D gene is TRBD1 (5 bases). Germline CDR1 and CDR2: SGHAT and FQNNGV. The CDR3 loop spans 13 amino acids. V was cut by 5 bases and J by 12 bases, with 19 bases left in between. The CDR3 loop reads CASSVVEQVTSFF. The CDR3 region has the DNA TGTGCCAGCAGCGTAGTTGAACAGGTTACGTCTTTCTTT.

V is TRBV18 and J is TRBJ2-7; 10 bases map to TRBD1. V shed 10 bases and J 5 bases; nucleotides not matched to a gene: 8. The CDR3 length is 13 residues. Germline V gene data show CDR1 as KGHSH and CDR2 as LQKENI. The CDR3 spells CATGGQGLHEQYF. CDR3 bases: TGTGCCACTGGGGGACAGGGGTTGCACGAGCAGTACTTC.

The gene calls are TRBV18 and TRBJ2-2; D is perhaps TRBD1 (6 bases). The CDR3 contains 17 residues. Germline CDR1 is KGHSH and CDR2 is LQKENI. Trimming shortened V by 2 bases and J by 5 bases, and 18 bases separated the two germline ends. CDR3 bases: TGTGCCAGCTCACCAAGAGGGGCACAGGGCGGGACCGGGGAGCTGTTTTTT. Protein sequence: CASSPRGAQGGTGELFF.

This clone appeared a single time. This chain connects TRBV7-9 to TRBJ2-7, with 9 bases that match TRBD2. Trimming cost V 6 bases and J 5 bases; bases outside gene matches: 8. The CDR3 is made up of 14 amino acids. The germline CDR1 and CDR2 sequences are SEHNR and FQNEAQ (reference sequence). The CDR3 region has the DNA TGTGCCAGCAGTCTTAGCGGGAGTAGCAACGAGCAGTACTTC. This encodes CASSLSGSSNEQYF.

The chain couples TRBV23-1 to TRBJ1-2; maybe TRBD1 (5 bases). TRBV23-1 is given ORF status, its function remaining uncertain. Trimming removed 0 bases at V and 6 bases at J, with 14 bases between. The CDR3 runs to 15 residues. This chain's CDR3 is CASSQSIDSEDGYTF. The CDR3 nucleotides read TGCGCCAGCAGTCAATCGATCGACAGCGAGGATGGCTACACCTTC.

The chain has TRBV7-2 and TRBJ2-2; 8 nucleotides line up with TRBD1. The trim removed 6 bases at V and 5 bases at J, leaving 5 bases unmatched. The germline V gene has CDR1 SGHTA and CDR2 FQGNSA. This CDR3 spans 14 amino acids. CDR3: CASSPGGYTGELFF. The CDR3 DNA reads as TGTGCCAGCAGTCCAGGGGGCTATACCGGGGAGCTGTTTTTT.

The rearrangement joins TRBV6-5 to TRBJ2-5, with 9 bases identical to TRBD2. J was trimmed by 6 bases and V by 5 bases; bases with no gene match: 10. The germline V gene encodes CDR1 MNHEY and CDR2 SVGAGI. This CDR3 region has 15 residues. The CDR3 loop reads CASSPSAGGHKTQYF. The CDR3 bases are TGTGCCAGCAGTCCCTCCGCGGGGGGGCATAAGACCCAGTACTTC.

The chain joins TRBV24-1 to TRBJ1-2, with TRBD1 matching over 7 bases. J lost 8 bases, V lost 3 bases, and 11 bases had no gene match. Per germline, CDR1 KGHDR and CDR2 SFDVKD. The CDR3 has 15 amino acids. This CDR3 reads CATSDHTGDVRGYTF. DNA for the CDR3: TGTGCCACCAGTGATCATACAGGGGATGTACGGGGCTACACCTTC.

This clone has a handful of counts. The chain is built from TRBV30 and TRBJ1-2; TRBD1 might be the D (5 bases). The length of the CDR3 is 15 residues. V lost 4 bases and J lost 1, with 16 bases in between. The V gene's germline CDR1 is GTSNPN and CDR2 SVGIG (reference sequence). The CDR3 DNA is TGTGCCTGGACGGGGGGATTCCAGGTTAACTATGGCTACACCTTC. Its translation is CAWTGGFQVNYGYTF. The full variable domain, its missing parts supplied by reference TRBV30 and TRBJ1-2, is SQTIHQWPATLVQPVGSPLSLECTVEGTSNPNLYWYRQAAGRGLQLLFYSVGIGQISSEVPQNLSASRPQDRQFILSSKKLLLSDSGFYLCAWTGGFQVNYGYTFGSGTRLTVV.

This clone was counted once. A far larger clone is a single base away, which makes a read error likely. The V call is TRBV27, the J call TRBJ1-5; a weak D match, TRBD1 (5 bases). Trimming shortened V by 5 bases and J by 8 bases, and 19 bases separated the two germline ends. Germline CDR1 and CDR2: MNHEY and SMNVEV (reference sequence). CDR3 length equals 15 residues. CDR3 DNA sequence: TGTGCCAGCAGTCCCTCGACAGTGAGAACTGAGCCCCAGCATTTT. This sequence encodes CASSPSTVRTEPQHF.